Included here is one T cell receptor beta chain sequence, with context. Its antigen remains unidentified. Clones were read by immunoSEQ multiplex PCR, and TCRdb kept only the in-frame ones, dropping some. The sample consists of roughly 99,000 clones, under 95% of them appearing once. This CDR3 is built from 16 residues. Germline assignment: CDR1 MDHEN and CDR2 SYDVKM. V lost 6 bases, J lost 3 bases, and 20 bases lay in between. The source of the sample is a study of OX40 agonist ivuxolimab in advanced cancers. Study-level points and caveats: The authors also found low normalized T-cell clonal expansion in some nonresponders.

Sequenced here: CD4+ or CD8+ T cells sorted from blood, sampled in a trial of the OX40 agonist ivuxolimab. V gene TRBV28 combines with J gene TRBJ1-2; a possible D gene is TRBD1 (5 bases). The sequence was collected from an adult with an advanced solid tumor such as melanoma, head and neck, liver or kidney cancer. CDR3 amino acids: CASSRWQGARDYGYTF. The DNA for the CDR3 is TGTGCCAGCAGCCGCTGGCAAGGGGCAAGGGACTATGGCTACACCTTC.